Below, one TCR beta chain is given with its context. Its antigen is not known. These data belong to a study of regulatory T cells in long-lasting Graves disease. Study summary: By definition, persistent Graves' disease involved antithyroid drugs for over 5 years alongside positive TSH receptor antibodies. Findings and caveats of the study: The study found persistent patients shared more public clonotypes (approximately 2,700) than new patients (just over 950). Having few samples may have compromised the accuracy. Researchers examined only peripheral blood and not thyroid tissue.

The CDR3 length is 14 residues. V was clipped by 5 bases and J by 5 bases, with 14 bases between them. The V gene's germline CDR1 is SGHTA and CDR2 FQGNSA. For TCR beta, libraries came from iRepertoire HTBI primers and Arm-PCR of CDR3 regions. One entry per CDR3 protein results from TCRdb running MiXCR on the multiplex PCR reads. The sample has roughly 450,000 distinct CDR3 sequences, about 20% seen once. Described time point: persistent/refractory GD, antithyroid drugs over 5 years with positive TRAb. Scientists built the TCR library using RNA that was extracted from PBMCs. The chain has TRBV7-2 and TRBJ2-3; tentatively, D is TRBD2 (5 bases). This clonotype originated in a female donor with Graves disease. This specimen consisted of peripheral blood mononuclear cells (PBMCs), obtained when the disease was refractory, from a patient treated with antithyroid drugs. The CDR3 sequence: CASSHPASLDTQYF. In nucleotides, the CDR3 is TGTGCCAGCAGCCATCCGGCTAGCCTAGATACGCAGTATTTT. The variable domain in full, with the rest retrieved from reference TRBV7-2 and TRBJ2-3, is GAGVSQSPSNKVTEKGKDVELRCDPISGHTALYWYRQSLGQGLEFLIYFQGNSAPDKSGLPSDRFSAERTGGSVSTLTIQRTQQEDSAVYLCASSHPASLDTQYFGPGTRLTVL.